Listed here are 7 T cell receptor beta chains from one sample, sequenced in a study of CXCR3-negative and CXCR3-positive naive CD8 T cells. Notes on the study in general: Hydrophobicity of TRB CDR3s was greater in CXCR3-positive naive cells than in CXCR3-negative naive cells.

These receptors' antigens are unknown. Researchers prepared the TRB cDNA libraries using 5' RACE with UMI labels. With the 5' RACE reads reprocessed, TCRdb shows one record per CDR3 protein and no DNA. The specimen's table records roughly 110,000 distinct CDR3 sequences. The sequencing sample was made of naive CXCR3+ CD8+ T cells from blood. Subset: CD45RO-CCR7+CD27+CD95- naive CD8+ T cells expressing CXCR3 (TNR3+). The receptors come from a human donor in good health. Some clones in this sample may be carry-over from other donors' samples.

V is TRBV29-1 and J is TRBJ1-2; TCRdb calls TRBD1, which cannot be checked without DNA. Germline V CDR1 and CDR2: SQVTM, ANQGSEA. This CDR3 is built from 11 residues. The CDR3 sequence: CSVIQGYGYTF.

The CDR3 sequence: CASSPSVAGGSQYEQYF. The chain links TRBV18 to TRBJ2-7; TCRdb calls TRBD2, which cannot be checked without DNA. From germline, CDR1 is KGHSH and CDR2 LQKENI. The CDR3 totals 17 residues.

The chain has TRBV23-1 and TRBJ2-5. TRBV23-1 is an open reading frame, and its role is uncertain. The CDR3 is 15 residues long. CDR3 loop: CASTINGLFQETQYF.

The gene calls are TRBV20-1 and TRBJ2-7; TCRdb names TRBD1, which stays unverified in the absence of DNA. The CDR3 runs to 14 residues. CDR1 is DFQATT, CDR2 SNEGSKA, per germline (reference sequence). CDR3 in amino acids: CSARQVGGGYEQYF.

The CDR3 reads CASSLPGLSYEQYF. This sequence joins TRBV7-9 and TRBJ2-7; absent DNA, TCRdb's TRBD2 call cannot be checked. Germline CDR1 reads SEHNR; CDR2 reads FQNEAQ (reference sequence). This CDR3 comprises 14 residues.

The chain has TRBV18 and TRBJ2-2; without DNA, the TCRdb call of TRBD1 cannot be checked. From germline, CDR1 is KGHSH and CDR2 LQKENI. The CDR3 consists of 16 residues. The CDR3 is CASSPSRGAGTGELFF.

The J gene is TRBJ2-6, the V gene TRBV7-2. The length of the CDR3 is 13 residues. Germline V gene lookup returns CDR1 SGHTA and CDR2 FQGNSA. This chain's CDR3 is CALRESGANVLTF.